What follows is one TCR beta chain and its context. TCR beta VDJ and CDR3 profiles were obtained from a genomic DNA template. TCRdb redid the calling of the reads with MiXCR, one entry per CDR3 protein. The sample contains over 150,000 distinct CDR3 sequences, around 60% of which appear only once. This entry is derived from a study of CD8+CD57+ T cells in acquired aplastic anemia. Whole-study context: Sorted cells (CD4+ and CD8+) yielded DNA amounts that averaged approximately 3.2 ug.

CDR3 length: 18 amino acids. Germline assignment: CDR1 SEHNR and CDR2 FQNEAQ (reference sequence). The junction had 14 bases not matched to a gene; V was cut back by 4 bases and J by 2 bases. Flow cytometry had shown expanded CD8+CD57+ cells in the patients chosen for sequencing. Blood samples were obtained from patients who had received no prior therapy. The sequence was obtained from a human donor with aplastic anemia. V and J are TRBV7-9 and TRBJ2-5; TRBD1 matches 9 bases. The sequencing sample was made of sorted CD4+, CD8+, or CD8+CD57+ T cells (not recorded which) from PBMCs. CDR3 amino acids: CASSSRRDRAGLQETQYF. DNA for the CDR3: TGTGCCAGCAGCTCCCGCCGGGACAGGGCGGGGCTTCAAGAGACCCAGTACTTC.